This T cell receptor beta chain was sequenced for a study of blood T cell repertoires in COVID-19 (dated by TCRdb to 2018 to 2021). About the investigation overall: Samples from collaborators originated in the United States, Italy and Spain and spanned both the acute and convalescent phases of COVID-19. The material from the prospective study consisted of cDNA or gDNA derived from T cells, B-cell-depleted T cells, or PBMCs. Deeply sampled blood TCRbeta repertoires from subjects exposed to, actively infected with, or recovered from COVID-19 were included in the dataset. The repertoires were made available in a free public database intended to serve as a resource for research on the immune response to SARS-CoV-2. Samples came from the ongoing ImmuneRACE study (first 160 participants) plus 1,254 subjects from 6 global collaborators. Sample metadata almost always included a de-identified subject ID, COVID-19 status, age in years and sex. Where HLA class I and class II types were available, the types were taken from metadata supplied by the sample provider, not from assay-based typing. Here is what the overall study found, with its caveats: How much clinical and demographic metadata was included differed by source and by participant, and the metadata was provided uncurated.

The collaborating institutions used their own protocols to collect whole blood in K2EDTA tubes. For TCRbeta analysis, collaborator samples were shipped as frozen whole blood, as isolated PBMCs, or as DNA extracted from either sample type. TCRbeta CDR3 regions were amplified from genomic DNA using the immunoSEQ Assay, a bias-controlled multiplex PCR. Per the source publication's procedure: Within the assay, amplification of reference gene primers was used to estimate how many nucleated cells each sample contained. To quantify the absolute abundance of each unique TCRbeta CDR3 rearrangement, sequence reads were collapsed and filtered. For each sample, productive Simpson clonality was calculated as the square root of Simpson's diversity index across productive rearrangements. In TCRdb, the immuneACCESS table is reduced to in-frame sequences with V and J assigned. These tables do not hold every clone; where another copy was compared, an unresolved V gene accounts for under half, and the others remain unexplained. The V and J calls and clone size come from that table; D and trimming were worked out from the DNA. The sample table records approximately 110,000 clones; about four fifths of these occur just once. The ten top clones hold roughly a tenth of the sample.

Reading the germline V gene (reference sequence) gives CDR1 SEHNR and CDR2 FQNEAQ. V and J lose 5 bases and 5 bases, and a span of 15 bases separates them. Measured from the cysteine to the phenylalanine, the CDR3 is 14 residues long. The read is trimmed to its CDR3 DNA, 42 bases read in frame from base 1. The count of this clone is one. There is no known antigen for this receptor. Base qualities are not recorded, but no much larger clone differs from it by a single base. Sequencing used peripheral blood. The sequence was obtained from a woman aged 70-85 years with acute or convalescent COVID-19. The rearrangement combines TRBV7-9 with TRBJ2-5; the best D guess is TRBD1, with 6 bases matching. CDR3 reads: CASSIHGQTETQYF. The nucleotide sequence is given as TGTGCCAGCAGCATACACGGACAGACTGAGACCCAGTACTTC. Extended through the reference TRBV7-9 and TRBJ2-5 proteins, this CDR3 yields the full variable domain: DTGVSQNPRHKITKRGQNVTFRCDPISEHNRLYWYRQTLGQGPEFLTYFQNEAQLEKSRLLSDRFSAERPKGSFSTLEIQRTEQGDSAMYLCASSIHGQTETQYFGPGTRLLVL.